A single sample is the source of the 21 T cell receptor beta chains below, sequenced in a study of T cells in Graves' hyperthyroidism and ophthalmopathy. Authors of the study amplified TCR beta CDR3 regions from RNA transcripts. Primed by the HTBI set, a first-round RT-PCR was run on the TCR CDR3. Each CDR3 protein is one row after TCRdb ran MiXCR on the multiplex PCR reads. The profile shows about 400,000 distinct CDR3 sequences, 11% to 15% of them singletons. The specimen sequenced was blood. The receptors here all came from a middle-aged man with Graves' ophthalmopathy.

This clonotype was counted between two and nine times. The chain combines TRBV7-8 with TRBJ2-1, with D maybe TRBD2 (5 bases). Germline V CDR1 and CDR2: SGHVS, FQNEAQ. There are 18 residues in the CDR3. V lost 0 bases, J lost 0 bases, and 15 bases lay in between. The CDR3 bases are TGTGCCAGCAGCTTAGCGACGGTGTGGGAGAGCTCCTACAATGAGCAGTTCTTC. It specifies CASSLATVWESSYNEQFF.

The sample holds many counts of this clonotype. The gene calls are TRBV12-3 or TRBV12-4 and TRBJ2-1, with TRBD2 identical over 8 bases. This CDR3 contains 14 residues. V lost 7 bases and J lost 8; bases outside the gene matches: 10. CDR3 amino acids: CASIHGGGGDEQFF. In nucleotides, the CDR3 is TGTGCCAGCATCCACGGGGGGGGGGGAGATGAGCAGTTCTTC.

The chain is built from TRBV5-6 and TRBJ1-5; 7 nucleotides align to TRBD1. V was pared by 4 bases and J by 7 bases, with 11 bases of the junction left unmatched. Germline values: CDR1 SGHDT, CDR2 YYEEEE. CDR3 length equals 15 residues. CDR3 coding DNA: TGTGCCAGCAGCGTAACAGGGGAAGGATGGCAGCCCCAGCATTTT. It encodes CASSVTGEGWQPQHF.

This clonotype was detected many times. The rearrangement uses TRBV28 and TRBJ2-7; no clear D gene. The CDR3 consists of 14 residues. Per the germline V gene, CDR1 is MDHEN and CDR2 is SYDVKM. The ends were cut back, 8 bases at V and 0 bases at J, with 14 bases in the middle. For the CDR3, the DNA is TGTGCCAGCGAAGGTGGCGTGAGCTCCTACGAGCAGTACTTC. It encodes CASEGGVSSYEQYF. Complete variable domain (other parts from reference TRBV28 and TRBJ2-7): DVKVTQSSRYLVKRTGEKVFLECVQDMDHENMFWYRQDPGLGLRLIYFSYDVKMKEKGDIPEGYSVSREKKERFSLILESASTNQTSMYLCASEGGVSSYEQYFGPGTRLTVT.

This clonotype showed up many times. The gene calls are TRBV3-1 and TRBJ2-5; TRBD2 might be the D (5 bases). This CDR3 is built from 17 residues. Germline V lookup: CDR1 LGHDT, CDR2 YNNKEL (reference sequence). V was shortened by 1 base and J by 2 bases, with 17 bases between the two germline ends. The CDR3 region has the DNA TGTGCCAGCAGCCAAGGCTTGCGGGCGAAACGACAAGAGACCCAGTACTTC. This sequence encodes CASSQGLRAKRQETQYF.

This clonotype was counted many times. The chain couples TRBV11-2 to TRBJ2-1; no firm D call. From germline, CDR1 is SGHAT and CDR2 FQNNGV. Trimming shortened V by 5 bases and J by 8 bases, and 7 bases separated the two germline ends. The CDR3 is 11 residues long. The CDR3 sequence: CASSPAHEQFF. CDR3 sequence (DNA): TGTGCCAGCAGCCCCGCCCATGAGCAGTTCTTC.

This clonotype was detected ten times or more. The chain links TRBV19 to TRBJ2-1, with 9 bases identical to TRBD2. V trimming: 3 bases; J trimming: 3 bases; junction bases outside the gene matches: 6. This CDR3 region has 16 residues. Germline V gene data show CDR1 as LNHDA and CDR2 as SQIVND (reference sequence). In DNA form, the CDR3 reads TGTGCCAGTAGTATGCAAGTAGCGGGAGACTACAATGAGCAGTTCTTC. It translates to CASSMQVAGDYNEQFF.

As concerns this clonotype: A read error may explain this, as a much larger clone is one base away. The chain recombines TRBV7-9 with TRBJ2-7; TRBD1 aligns across 7 bases. The CDR3 is 13 amino acids. Germline V CDR1 and CDR2: SEHNR, FQNEAQ (reference sequence). The CDR3 nucleotides read TGTGTCACCTCGACAGGGAATGCCTACGAGCAGTACTTC. This gives the protein CVTSTGNAYEQYF.

A note on this clonotype: This may be a read error, as it is one base from a much larger clone. The CDR3 does not end in the conserved phenylalanine or tryptophan, so this is likely a read error. The chain couples TRBV7-9 to TRBJ2-1; TRBD2 agrees at 10 bases. V dropped 6 bases and J dropped 4; count of bases not matched to a gene: 9. The CDR3 consists of 16 residues. Per germline, CDR1 SEHNR and CDR2 FQNEAQ (reference sequence). For the CDR3, the DNA is TGTGCCAGCAGTTTGACCGGAGCGGGAGGGTACAATGAGCAGTTCTCC. Residues: CASSLTGAGGYNEQFS.

The chain uses TRBV14 and TRBJ2-7; 12 nucleotides align to TRBD2. CDR1 is SGHDN and CDR2 is FVKESK in the germline V gene. This CDR3 is built from 18 residues. V shed 4 bases and J 4 bases; nucleotides not matched to a gene: 14. The CDR3 reads CASSPGLAGRAGFYEQYF. The CDR3 DNA reads TGTGCCAGCAGCCCCGGACTAGCGGGAAGGGCGGGCTTTTACGAGCAGTACTTC. The whole variable domain, remainder taken from reference TRBV14 and TRBJ2-7, is EAGVTQFPSHSVIEKGQTVTLRCDPISGHDNLYWYRRVMGKEIKFLLHFVKESKQDESGMPNNRFLAERTGGTYSTLKVQPAELEDSGVYFCASSPGLAGRAGFYEQYFGPGTRLTVT.

The chain employs TRBV29-1 and TRBJ2-3, with 10 bases aligning to TRBD2. This CDR3 is 17 amino acids long. Per germline, CDR1 SQVTM and CDR2 ANQGSEA. The ends lost 5 bases at V and 2 bases at J; junction bases unmatched: 13. The CDR3 DNA is TGCAGCGTTTCCCCAACTCCGGGACTAGCGAACACAGATACGCAGTATTTT. Translation gives CSVSPTPGLANTDTQYF.

This clonotype was counted at least ten times. The chain employs TRBV2 and TRBJ2-7; 8 nucleotides line up with TRBD1. CDR1 and CDR2 from the germline V gene are SNHLY and FYNNEI. CDR3 length: 14 amino acids. V was clipped by 6 bases and J by 3 bases; unmatched bases: 7. CDR3 bases: TGTGCCAGCAGAAGAGACAGGGGAAACTACGAGCAGTACTTC. Translating gives CASRRDRGNYEQYF.

This clonotype has at least ten counts. The V and J genes are TRBV28 and TRBJ1-1; a weak D match, TRBD1 (5 bases). The CDR3 has 13 residues. Looked up from germline, CDR1 is MDHEN and CDR2 is SYDVKM. V gave up 3 bases and J gave up 11 bases, with 16 bases separating them. CDR3 sequence: CASSFGFAGIAFF. The CDR3, as DNA: TGTGCCAGCAGTTTTGGATTTGCAGGGATTGCTTTCTTT.

The genes are TRBV24-1 and TRBJ2-1; D not resolved. Trimming removed 1 base at V and 8 bases at J, with 5 bases between. This CDR3 is 12 amino acids long. From germline, CDR1 is KGHDR and CDR2 SFDVKD. CDR3 protein: CATSDFRDEQFF. The DNA of the CDR3 is TGTGCCACCAGTGATTTTAGAGATGAGCAGTTCTTC.

This clonotype was observed many times. This sequence joins TRBV11-2 and TRBJ2-1, with D unresolved. This CDR3 is built from 15 residues. V dropped 0 bases and J dropped 6 bases, with 12 bases sitting between them. Germline V lookup: CDR1 SGHAT, CDR2 FQNNGV. The CDR3 DNA reads TGTGCCAGCAGCTTAGATACCCGTTCTCTCAATGAGCAGTTCTTC. Residues: CASSLDTRSLNEQFF.

The chain couples TRBV19 to TRBJ1-1; D perhaps matches TRBD1 (5 bases). Germline CDR1 is LNHDA and CDR2 is SQIVND (reference sequence). The length of the CDR3 is 14 residues. Deletions cut 10 bases from V and 1 base from J, with 16 bases between. CDR3 region: CAITSGGWNTEAFF. The CDR3 DNA follows: TGTGCCATAACATCCGGGGGGTGGAACACTGAAGCTTTCTTT.

The sample holds one count of this clonotype. The chain has TRBV5-6 and TRBJ1-2; D gene ambiguous. The V gene lost 4 bases and the J gene lost 4 bases, with 14 bases spanning the gap. Looked up from germline, CDR1 is SGHDT and CDR2 is YYEEEE. This CDR3 contains 14 residues. This chain's CDR3 is CASSPGDAFYGYTF. In DNA form, the CDR3 reads TGTGCCAGCAGCCCCGGCGACGCCTTCTATGGCTACACCTTC.

This clonotype was recorded a few times. This chain connects TRBV6-1 to TRBJ2-1, with 8 bases that match TRBD2. Looked up from germline, CDR1 is MNHNS and CDR2 is SASEGT. The V and J ends lost 6 bases and 8 bases, in that order; junction bases with no gene match: 6. This CDR3 spans 13 amino acids. The DNA of the CDR3 is TGTGCCAGCAGCGCCGGGACTAGATATGAGCAGTTCTTC. Residues: CASSAGTRYEQFF.

The chain carries TRBV7-8 and TRBJ2-2, with 9 nucleotides matching TRBD2. With 8 bases clipped from V and 6 bases from J, the junction kept 13 bases outside the gene matches. This CDR3 is 16 amino acids long. Germline loops: CDR1 SGHVS, CDR2 FQNEAQ. The CDR3 loop reads CASPTEGGGRAGELFF. For the CDR3, the DNA is TGTGCCAGCCCCACCGAGGGGGGCGGGAGGGCCGGGGAGCTGTTTTTT.

This clonotype was found many times. V usage is TRBV20-1 and J usage is TRBJ2-1; D could derive from TRBD1 or TRBD2 (6 bases each). This CDR3 comprises 16 residues. Germline-derived CDR1 and CDR2 are DFQATT and SNEGSKA (reference sequence). Trimming left V 3 bases short and J 4 bases short, with 19 bases between. The CDR3 region has the DNA TGCAGTGCTAGGGGGAGGACAGTCCTCTTATACAATGAGCAGTTCTTC. Its protein product is CSARGRTVLLYNEQFF.

This clonotype occurred many times. The chain couples TRBV9 to TRBJ2-3, with D perhaps matching TRBD2 (5 bases). The V end lost 4 bases, the J end lost 4 bases, and 19 bases lay between the germline ends. The CDR3 contains 16 residues. Germline assignment: CDR1 SGDLS and CDR2 YYNGEE. CDR3 coding DNA: TGTGCCAGCAGCCCGCATGCGGGCCCCGCGGCAGATACGCAGTATTTT. It codes for CASSPHAGPAADTQYF. Full variable domain (remainder filled in from reference TRBV9 and TRBJ2-3): DSGVTQTPKHLITATGQRVTLRCSPRSGDLSVYWYQQSLDQGLQFLIQYYNGEERAKGNILERFSAQQFPDLHSELNLSSLELGDSALYFCASSPHAGPAADTQYFGPGTRLTVL.